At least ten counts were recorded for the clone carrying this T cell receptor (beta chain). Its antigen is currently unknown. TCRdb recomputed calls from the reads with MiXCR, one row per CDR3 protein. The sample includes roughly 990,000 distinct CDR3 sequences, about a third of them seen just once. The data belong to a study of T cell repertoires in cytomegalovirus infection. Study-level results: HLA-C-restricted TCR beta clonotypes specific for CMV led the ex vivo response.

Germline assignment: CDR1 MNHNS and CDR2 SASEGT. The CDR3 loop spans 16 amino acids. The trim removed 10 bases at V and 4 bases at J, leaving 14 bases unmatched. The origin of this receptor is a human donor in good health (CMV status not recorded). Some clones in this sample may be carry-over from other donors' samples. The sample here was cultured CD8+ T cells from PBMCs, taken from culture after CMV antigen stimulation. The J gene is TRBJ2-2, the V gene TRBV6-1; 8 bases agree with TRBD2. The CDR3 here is CATARGSGGGTGELFF. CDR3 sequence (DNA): TGTGCCACCGCCCGGGGGAGCGGGGGCGGCACCGGGGAGCTGTTTTTT.